The clone carrying this T cell receptor beta chain has more than one count but fewer than ten. Quantitative 5'-RACE with molecular barcodes generated TCR beta libraries. MiXCR was run by TCRdb on the 5' RACE reads, yielding one entry per CDR3 protein. The table records about 320,000 distinct CDR3 sequences, roughly 10% of them present only once. The sample is drawn from a study of CD8 T cells in ankylosing spondylitis. Trimming took off 6 bases at V and 1 base at J, with 15 bases between the two ends. The CDR3 is 16 amino acids. Germline lookup yields CDR1 MDHEN and CDR2 SYDVKM. Sequencing used blood, either unsorted or a sorted T cell fraction (not recorded which). This sequence originates from a female donor with ankylosing spondylitis or in good health (not recorded which). The chain combines TRBV28 with TRBJ2-2, with D unresolved. CDR3 bases: TGTGCCAGCAGCCAAATCTACTGGGGGAACACCGGGGAGCTGTTTTTT. Protein: CASSQIYWGNTGELFF. Using reference TRBV28 and TRBJ2-2 for the parts outside the CDR3, the full variable domain is DVKVTQSSRYLVKRTGEKVFLECVQDMDHENMFWYRQDPGLGLRLIYFSYDVKMKEKGDIPEGYSVSREKKERFSLILESASTNQTSMYLCASSQIYWGNTGELFFGEGSRLTVL.